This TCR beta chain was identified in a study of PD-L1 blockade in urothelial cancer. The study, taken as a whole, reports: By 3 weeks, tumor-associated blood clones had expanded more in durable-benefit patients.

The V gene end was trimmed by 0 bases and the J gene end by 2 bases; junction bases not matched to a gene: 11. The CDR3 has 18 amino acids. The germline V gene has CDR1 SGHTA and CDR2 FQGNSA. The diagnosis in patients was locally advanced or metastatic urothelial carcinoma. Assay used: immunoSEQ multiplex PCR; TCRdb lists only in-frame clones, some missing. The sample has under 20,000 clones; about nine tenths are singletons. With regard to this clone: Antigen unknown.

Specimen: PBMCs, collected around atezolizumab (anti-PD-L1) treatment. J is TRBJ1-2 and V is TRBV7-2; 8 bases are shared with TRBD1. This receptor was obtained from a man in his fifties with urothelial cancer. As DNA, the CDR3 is TGTGCCAGCAGCTTAGCATCTTTGGGACAGGAAATGAACTATGGCTACACCTTC. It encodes CASSLASLGQEMNYGYTF.